This is a list of T cell receptor beta chains from one sample in a study of T cells after posttransplantation cyclophosphamide. The method was immunoSEQ multiplex PCR; TCRdb's version includes in-frame clones alone and lacks a portion of them. The record shows under 25,000 clones for this sample, with no singletons present. The sample was PBMCs. Receptors originate from a woman aged 55 to 70 in good health, CMV-negative, and a related stem cell transplant donor. Both conserved end residues are trimmed from each CDR3. Fields, in order: V gene, J gene, CDR3 protein.

TRBV7-9	TRBJ2-3	ASRGGGGRTDTQY
TRBV6-5	TRBJ2-3	AKSLTQY
TRBV28	TRBJ1-6	ASSLRGVYNSPLH
TRBV10-3	TRBJ2-1	ATETGTGNEQF
TRBV19	TRBJ1-3	ASSSRQGNSGNTIY
TRBV7-2	TRBJ1-5	ASSSGMGRWSNQPQH
TRBV19	TRBJ2-1	ASSTTSGSLNEQF
TRBV6-4	TRBJ2-1	ASSADRTDEQF
TRBV19	TRBJ1-5	ASTPPRSAGNQPQH
TRBV5-6	TRBJ1-2	ASSVEGAVYGYT
TRBV7-2	TRBJ1-5	ASSLAPIPPTQGPQH
TRBV4-2	TRBJ1-5	ASSPMGGDRVSNQPQH
TRBV5-6	-	ASTFGQGSYEQY
TRBV4-2	TRBJ2-3	ASSQAATSGGPADTQY
TRBV5-4	TRBJ2-3	ASSPRGLLDTQY
TRBV27	TRBJ2-7	ASSSAGTSASYEQY
TRBV6-5	TRBJ2-7	ASSAWDRGRYEQY
TRBV7-2	TRBJ2-5	ASSLAPQGWETQY
TRBV27	TRBJ2-3	ASSPRTLSGDTQY
TRBV7-6	TRBJ2-1	ASSLTGTSGSSYNEQF
TRBV6-6	TRBJ1-2	ASSYSTSRAYGYT
TRBV14	TRBJ1-6	ASSRHTGFSPLH
TRBV12-5	TRBJ2-3	ASARTGSTDTQY
TRBV5-4	TRBJ2-1	ASSPQGPGEQF
TRBV19	TRBJ1-2	ATIAAANYGYT
TRBV9	TRBJ2-7	ASSVAGNPYEQY
TRBV28	TRBJ1-2	ASSLSSDNYGYT
TRBV14	TRBJ1-1	ASSQTRDTEAF
TRBV5-1	TRBJ2-1	ASSLVHTGGNEQF
TRBV5-6	TRBJ2-5	ASSFGGGYKETQY
TRBV5-1	TRBJ2-3	ASSLSGITDTQY